This passage covers 23 T cell receptor beta chains from one sample sequenced in a study of monozygotic twins with inflammatory bowel disease. After re-calling the 5' RACE reads, TCRdb lists one entry per CDR3 protein, DNA absent. Its table records 200,000 to 250,000 distinct CDR3 sequences. What was sequenced was blood. The receptors stem from a human donor with ulcerative colitis or Crohn's disease, or a healthy co-twin of an affected twin (not recorded which).

The chain carries TRBV3-1 and TRBJ2-6. The germline V gene has CDR1 LGHDT and CDR2 YNNKEL (reference sequence). CDR3 length: 15 amino acids. The CDR3 loop reads CASSQDASGANVLTF.

This chain joins TRBV5-1 and TRBJ2-3. CDR1 is SGHRS, CDR2 YFSETQ, per germline. The length of the CDR3 is 17 residues. The CDR3 loop is CASSFFDPRSLTDTQYF.

The chain joins TRBV5-1 to TRBJ1-1. Germline CDR1 SGHRS, CDR2 YFSETQ. The CDR3 runs to 15 residues. The CDR3 region is CASSRSQTMNTEAFF.

V and J are TRBV7-2 and TRBJ2-1. The CDR3 is made up of 13 amino acids. In germline, CDR1 is SGHTA, CDR2 FQGNSA. This CDR3 reads CASSLGRNNEQFF.

The CDR3 loop reads CASGLETSRSTDTQYF. V gene TRBV12-5 combines with J gene TRBJ2-3. The germline V gene has CDR1 LGHNT and CDR2 FRNRAP. CDR3 size: 16 residues.

The chain links TRBV18 to TRBJ2-7; TCRdb proposes TRBD1, but this gene call is untestable without DNA. The V gene's germline CDR1 is KGHSH and CDR2 LQKENI. CDR3 length: 14 amino acids. CDR3 sequence reads: CASSGDRQTYEQYF.

The J gene is TRBJ2-2, the V gene TRBV28; TCRdb proposes TRBD1, but this gene call is untestable without DNA. This CDR3 contains 14 residues. Germline V CDR1 and CDR2: MDHEN, SYDVKM. The CDR3 loop is CASYAVGAAGELFF.

The chain is built from TRBV3-1 and TRBJ2-1. The length of the CDR3 is 15 residues. The germline V gene has CDR1 LGHDT and CDR2 YNNKEL (reference sequence). The CDR3 here is CASSQVTGPYNEQFF.

The chain has TRBV3-1 and TRBJ2-5. Germline V gives CDR1 LGHDT, CDR2 YNNKEL (reference sequence). CDR3 length equals 14 residues. CDR3 residues: CASSQFSVSETQYF.

This chain links TRBV4-2 with TRBJ2-1; no DNA is available, so the TRBD1 call from TCRdb remains unchecked. This CDR3 region has 17 residues. The V gene's germline CDR1 is LGHNA and CDR2 YNFKEQ. This chain's CDR3 is CASSQVYGRVRGNEQFF.

The gene calls are TRBV12-3 or TRBV12-4 and TRBJ1-6; as DNA is missing, the TRBD1 call by TCRdb cannot be tested. This CDR3 is 18 amino acids long. CDR3 in amino acids: CASSPDRGLTSYNSPLHF.

The genes are TRBV2 and TRBJ1-4; no DNA is available, so the TRBD1 call from TCRdb remains unchecked. This CDR3 has 14 amino acids. Germline CDR1 is SNHLY and CDR2 is FYNNEI. The CDR3 reads CASMRTGDYEKLFF.

V gene TRBV20-1 combines with J gene TRBJ2-7. Germline CDR1 and CDR2: DFQATT and SNEGSKA (reference sequence). This CDR3 comprises 15 residues. CDR3 amino acids: CSAREVGDISYEQYF.

The V and J genes are TRBV10-3 and TRBJ2-7; TCRdb's D call of TRBD1 is untestable without DNA. There are 12 residues in the CDR3. Germline CDR1 and CDR2: ENHRY and SYGVKD. The CDR3 sequence is CATGTASYEQYF.

The chain recombines TRBV7-2 with TRBJ1-5; TCRdb gives TRBD1 as the D gene, but with no DNA this cannot be confirmed. This CDR3 region has 16 residues. Germline V lookup: CDR1 SGHTA, CDR2 FQGNSA. CDR3 sequence reads: CASSLAEWGAGQPQHF.

The CDR3 here is CASSLAGPYSPLHF. The chain recombines TRBV7-9 with TRBJ1-6. Germline V gene sequence: CDR1 SEHNR, CDR2 FQNEAQ (reference sequence). The CDR3 has 14 amino acids.

V gene TRBV2 combines with J gene TRBJ2-3; TCRdb's D call of TRBD1 is untestable without DNA. CDR1 and CDR2 from the germline V gene are SNHLY and FYNNEI. The length of the CDR3 is 17 residues. The chain's CDR3 is CASSELGPGLDTDTQYF.

The chain combines TRBV6-2 or TRBV6-3 with TRBJ1-5; the TCRdb call, TRBD1, lacks DNA for checking. The length of the CDR3 is 15 residues. CDR1 and CDR2 from the germline V gene are MNHEY and SVGEGT. CDR3 protein: CASSYGGRSNQPQHF.

The gene calls are TRBV15 and TRBJ1-6; TCRdb calls TRBD1, which cannot be checked without DNA. Per germline, CDR1 LNHNV and CDR2 YYDKDF (reference sequence). The CDR3 length is 13 residues. CDR3: CATGTGDNSPLHF.

The rearrangement uses TRBV27 and TRBJ2-1; TCRdb outputs TRBD1, but without DNA this stays unchecked. The V gene's germline CDR1 is MNHEY and CDR2 SMNVEV (reference sequence). The CDR3 is 16 residues long. The chain's CDR3 is CASRGGYDRTYNEQFF.

This rearrangement joins TRBV27 to TRBJ2-7; TCRdb's D gene call, TRBD2, goes unchecked for lack of DNA. Germline CDR1 and CDR2: MNHEY and SMNVEV (reference sequence). The length of the CDR3 is 13 residues. CDR3 in amino acids: CASSPLGGLGQYF.

The rearrangement links TRBV5-4 to TRBJ2-3; TCRdb's D gene call, TRBD1, goes unchecked for lack of DNA. The CDR3 runs to 16 residues. Germline CDR1 reads SGHNT; CDR2 reads YYREEE (reference sequence). The CDR3 protein is CASSTDTGRSVNTQYF. Together with reference TRBV5-4 and TRBJ2-3, the CDR3 gives the full variable domain: ETGVTQSPTHLIKTRGQQVTLRCSSQSGHNTVSWYQQALGQGPQFIFQYYREEENGRGNFPPRFSGLQFPNYSSELNVNALELDDSALYLCASSTDTGRSVNTQYFGPGTRLTVL.

The chain recombines TRBV5-1 with TRBJ2-7; the TCRdb D gene call, TRBD1, has no DNA to confirm it. This CDR3 comprises 15 residues. Germline CDR1 and CDR2: SGHRS and YFSETQ. This CDR3 reads CASSSADRVSYEQYF.